This T cell receptor (beta chain) was obtained from a study of T cell changes during pregnancy in multiple sclerosis. Germline V CDR1 and CDR2: LNHDA, SQIVND (reference sequence). There are 15 residues in the CDR3. V trimming: 4 bases; J trimming: 2 bases; junction bases outside the gene matches: 2. Sequenced by immunoSEQ multiplex PCR; TCRdb stores in-frame clones only, minus some. The table includes more than 40,000 clones, around 94% detected once. The chain recombines TRBV19 with TRBJ2-6; 7 bases are shared with TRBD1. This specimen was CD4+ T cells from peripheral blood mononuclear cells, taken in the second trimester of pregnancy. The source is a female donor with multiple sclerosis, enrolled in a pregnancy study. The CDR3 sequence is CASSTDRAGANVLTF. The CDR3 DNA is TGTGCCAGTAGTACCGACAGGGCTGGGGCCAACGTCCTGACTTTC.